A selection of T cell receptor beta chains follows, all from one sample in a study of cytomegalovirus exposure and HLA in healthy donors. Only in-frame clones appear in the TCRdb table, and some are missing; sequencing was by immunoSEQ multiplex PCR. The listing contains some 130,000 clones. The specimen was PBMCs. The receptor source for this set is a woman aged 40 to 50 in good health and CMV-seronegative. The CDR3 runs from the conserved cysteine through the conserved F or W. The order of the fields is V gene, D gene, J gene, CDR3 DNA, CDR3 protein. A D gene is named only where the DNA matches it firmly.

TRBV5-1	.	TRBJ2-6	TGCGCCAGCAGCTCGGCCCCAGGGGCTGGGGCCAACGTCCTGACTTTC	CASSSAPGAGANVLTF
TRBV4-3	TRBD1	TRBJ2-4	TGCGCCAGCAGCCTTGACAGGGGAAACATTCAGTACTTC	CASSLDRGNIQYF
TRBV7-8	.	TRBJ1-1	TGTGCCAGCAGCTTAGGCGGGACCCGTACTGAAGCTTTCTTT	CASSLGGTRTEAFF
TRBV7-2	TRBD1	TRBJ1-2	TGTGCCAGCAGCTCTTGGACAGGGGGTGATGGCTACACCTTC	CASSSWTGGDGYTF
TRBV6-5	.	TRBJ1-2	TGTGCCAGCAGTTATTCACAGGGTGTCTATGGCTACACCTTC	CASSYSQGVYGYTF
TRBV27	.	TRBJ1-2	TGTGCCAGCAGTTTAACAGGTTGGGCGGCGAAACACACCTTC	CASSLTGWAAKHTF
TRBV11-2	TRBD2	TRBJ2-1	TGTGCCAGCAGTTTTACCCGGGGGGTGAATGAGCAGTTCTTC	CASSFTRGVNEQFF
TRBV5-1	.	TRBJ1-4	TGCGCCAGCAGATTACAGGGTGGCGGTGAAAAACTGTTTTTT	CASRLQGGGEKLFF
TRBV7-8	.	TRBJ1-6	TGTGCCAGCAGCTTTTTAAGGAGGAGTTCACCCCTCCACTTT	CASSFLRRSSPLHF
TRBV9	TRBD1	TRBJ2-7	TGTGCCAGCAGCTTAACCGGGACAGGGGCTTACGAGCAGTACTTC	CASSLTGTGAYEQYF
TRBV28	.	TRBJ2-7	TGTGCCAGCAAGCAGGGCATGTACGAGCAGTACTTC	CASKQGMYEQYF
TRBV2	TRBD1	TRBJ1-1	TGTGCCAGCAGCCCACAGGGGCCGAACACTGAAGCTTTCTTT	CASSPQGPNTEAFF
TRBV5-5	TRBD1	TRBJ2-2	TGTGCCAGCAGCAATCAGGGGGCTGACACCGGGGAGCTGTTTTTT	CASSNQGADTGELFF
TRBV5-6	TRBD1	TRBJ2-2	TGTGCCAGCAGCATCGACAGGGGGAGGGCCGGGGAGCTGTTTTTT	CASSIDRGRAGELFF
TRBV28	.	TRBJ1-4	TGTGCCAGCAGTCGGGAGATCCAGGACCTGTTTTTT	CASSREIQDLFF
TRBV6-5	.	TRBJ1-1	TGTGCCAGCAGTTACTCGATTTCGGTCACTGAAGCTTTCTTT	CASSYSISVTEAFF
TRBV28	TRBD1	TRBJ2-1	TGTGCCAGCAGTTCAACAGGGGGCCTCTACAATGAGCAGTTCTTC	CASSSTGGLYNEQFF
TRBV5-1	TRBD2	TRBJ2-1	TGCGCCAGCAGCTTGGGCCTAGCGGGGAGTGAGCAGTTCTTC	CASSLGLAGSEQFF
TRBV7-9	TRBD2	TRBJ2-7	TGTGCCAGCAGCTTAGATAGATGGCTAGCGGGGGTCCACTACGAGCAGTACTTC	CASSLDRWLAGVHYEQYF
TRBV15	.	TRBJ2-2	TGTGCCACCAGCATGATCAAGACAGGAGTCGTCACCGGGGAGCTGTTTTTT	CATSMIKTGVVTGELFF
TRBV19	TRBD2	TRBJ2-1	TGTGCCATCCCCCCGGCGGGAGGATACAATGAGCAGTTCTTC	CAIPPAGGYNEQFF
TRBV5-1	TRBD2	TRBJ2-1	TGCGCCAGCAGCTTGGGTTCTAGCGGGGGAAACGAGCAGTTCTTC	CASSLGSSGGNEQFF
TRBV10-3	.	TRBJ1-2	TGTGCCATCAGTGAACAGGGAGCTAACTATGGCTACACCTTC	CAISEQGANYGYTF
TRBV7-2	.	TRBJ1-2	TGTGCCAGCAGCTTAACGTCGGGAGGCAGTTATGGCTACACCTTC	CASSLTSGGSYGYTF
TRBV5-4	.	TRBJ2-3	TGTGCCAGCAGTATCGGAGGGGGCCGACTGGGGGGAGATACGCAGTATTTT	CASSIGGGRLGGDTQYF
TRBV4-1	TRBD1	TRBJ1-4	TGCGCCAGCAGCCGTGTAGTACTCGGACAGGGTAATGAAAAACTGTTTTTT	CASSRVVLGQGNEKLFF
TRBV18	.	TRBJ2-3	TGTGCCAGCTCACCACCGGAGCTAGGGGGCACAGATACGCAGTATTTT	CASSPPELGGTDTQYF
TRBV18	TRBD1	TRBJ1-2	TGTGCCAGCTCACCACCCGCCGGACAGGGGGCAGGAGTGAACTATGGCTACACCTTC	CASSPPAGQGAGVNYGYTF
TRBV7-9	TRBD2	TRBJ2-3	TGTGCCAGCAGCTCGCCGGCGGGGGGGTCCACAGATACGCAGTATTTT	CASSSPAGGSTDTQYF
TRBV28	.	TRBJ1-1	TGTGCCAGCAGAAAAGGCTCTACAGGGAATTTTGAAGCTTTCTTT	CASRKGSTGNFEAFF
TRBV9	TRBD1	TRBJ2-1	TGTGCCAGCAGCGTATCCCCTGACAGGGGTGGGAATGAGCAGTTCTTC	CASSVSPDRGGNEQFF
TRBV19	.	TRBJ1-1	TGTGCCAGTAGCGATACTCGCCGGAGGAACACTGAAGCTTTCTTT	CASSDTRRRNTEAFF
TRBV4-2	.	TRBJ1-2	TGTGCCAGCAGCCAAGAGAAAATCAGGGGCTATGGCTACACCTTC	CASSQEKIRGYGYTF
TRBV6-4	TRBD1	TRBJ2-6	TGTGCCAGCAGTTCGACAGGGACTGGGGCCAACGTCCTGACTTTC	CASSSTGTGANVLTF
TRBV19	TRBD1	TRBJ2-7	TGTGCCAGTAGTTTGGGACAGGGCTACGAGCAGTACTTC	CASSLGQGYEQYF
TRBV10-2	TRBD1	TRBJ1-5	TGCGCCAGCAGAAAATCTCGGGACAGGGGTTTAAATCAGCCCCAGCATTTT	CASRKSRDRGLNQPQHF
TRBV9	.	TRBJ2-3	TGTGCCAGCAGCTTATCCCCGGGGGATACGCAGTATTTT	CASSLSPGDTQYF
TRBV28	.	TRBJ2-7	TGTGCCAGCAGTCCCCCCGGGGGCTACGAGCAGTACTTC	CASSPPGGYEQYF
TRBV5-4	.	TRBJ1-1	TGTGCCAGCAGCCCTGGACGGGGAAACACTGAAGCTTTCTTT	CASSPGRGNTEAFF
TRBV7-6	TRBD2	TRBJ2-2	TGTGCCAGCAGCCCCTTTCCTCCTAGCGGGGGGGCCAGACCCACCGGGGAGCTGTTTTTT	CASSPFPPSGGARPTGELFF
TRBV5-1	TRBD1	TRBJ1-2	TGCGCCAGCAGCTGGGACAGCTCATCTTACTATGGCTACACCTTC	CASSWDSSSYYGYTF
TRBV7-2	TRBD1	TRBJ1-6	TGTGCCAGCAGCCGGATTTGGGGACAGGCTTTAAATTCACCCCTCCACTTT	CASSRIWGQALNSPLHF
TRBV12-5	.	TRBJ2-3	TGTGCTAGTGGTTTGGGCGGAACAGATACGCAGTATTTT	CASGLGGTDTQYF
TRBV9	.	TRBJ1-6	TGTGCCAGCAGCGTATCGGGACACAATAATAATTCACCCCTCCACTTT	CASSVSGHNNNSPLHF
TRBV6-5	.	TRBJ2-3	TGTGCCAGCAGTTATGGGACACCGAGAGGCACAGATACGCAGTATTTT	CASSYGTPRGTDTQYF
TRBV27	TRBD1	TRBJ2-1	TGTGCCAGCAGTTTGGGGACAGGGCCCTACAATGAGCAGTTCTTC	CASSLGTGPYNEQFF
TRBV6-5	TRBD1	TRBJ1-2	TGTGCCAGCAGCCTCGACAGGGATAACTATGGCTACACCTTC	CASSLDRDNYGYTF
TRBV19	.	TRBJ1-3	TGTGCCAGTAGCATGAGTTTCTCTGGAAACACCATATATTTT	CASSMSFSGNTIYF
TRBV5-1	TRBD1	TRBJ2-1	TGCGCCAGCAGCTCCGGGACAGGGGACATCTTGCAGTTCTTC	CASSSGTGDILQFF
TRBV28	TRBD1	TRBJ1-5	TGTGCCAGCAGAACAGGGGCGAGCAATCAGCCCCAGCATTTT	CASRTGASNQPQHF
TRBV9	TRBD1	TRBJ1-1	TGTGCCAGCAGCCCGGGACAGGGAGACACTGAAGCTTTCTTT	CASSPGQGDTEAFF
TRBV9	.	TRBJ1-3	TGTGCCAGCAGCGTAGGAGATAGAAACACCATATATTTT	CASSVGDRNTIYF
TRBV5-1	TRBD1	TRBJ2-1	TGCGCCAGCAGCAAGGACAGGAACAATGAGCAGTTCTTC	CASSKDRNNEQFF
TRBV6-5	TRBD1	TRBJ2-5	TGTGCCAGCAGTCTACAGGGGATGACACAAGAGACCCAGTACTTC	CASSLQGMTQETQYF
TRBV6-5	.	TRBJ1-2	TGTGCCAGCAGTCCGACAGCCCTTAACTATGGCTACACCTTC	CASSPTALNYGYTF
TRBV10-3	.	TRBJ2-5	TGTGCCATCAGTGATGTGGACAGCTACCAAGAGACCCAGTACTTC	CAISDVDSYQETQYF
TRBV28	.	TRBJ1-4	TGTGCCAGCAGTTCCCCCGGGACACCTGCAACTAATGAAAAACTGTTTTTT	CASSSPGTPATNEKLFF